Presented here are 17 T cell receptor beta chains from one specimen sequenced in a study of shared T cell receptors in the human thymus. Generated by immunoSEQ multiplex PCR, the TCRdb table keeps only in-frame clones and is missing some. The sample consists of 720,000 or so clones, 80% to 90% of them appearing once. Separately, the same data were catalogued under a study of human thymus T cells.

The material sequenced was thymocytes. These receptors came from a girl under two years old with a congenital heart defect.

The chain has TRBV7-6 and TRBJ2-4; no firm D call. V gave up 5 bases and J gave up 0 bases, with 14 bases separating them. The CDR3 covers 16 residues. Germline CDR1 is SGHVS and CDR2 is FNYEAQ. The CDR3 region is CASSVPLTVAKNIQYF. In DNA, the CDR3 is TGTGCCAGCAGCGTTCCCCTAACGGTAGCCAAAAACATTCAGTACTTC.

The chain has TRBV4-1 and TRBJ1-1, with D possibly being TRBD1 (6 bases). V was pared by 5 bases and J by 0 bases, with 13 bases between. From germline, CDR1 is MGHRA and CDR2 YSYEKL. This CDR3 spans 15 amino acids. CDR3 amino acids: CASSLTGWVNTEAFF. The DNA of the CDR3 is TGCGCCAGCAGCTTAACAGGGTGGGTGAACACTGAAGCTTTCTTT.

The rearrangement joins TRBV21-1 to TRBJ1-5. TRBV21-1 is annotated as a pseudogene. The length of the CDR3 is 16 residues. The CDR3 bases are TGTGCCAGCAGCTTCAAAGATGTCGGAGGCAATCAGCCCCAGCATTTT. Amino acids: CASSFKDVGGNQPQHF.

The CDR3 region is CASSSRGDRGTYEQYF. The CDR3, as DNA: TGCGCCAGCAGCTCTCGGGGGGACAGGGGAACCTACGAGCAGTACTTC. The rearrangement uses TRBV5-1 and TRBJ2-7; 10 nucleotides match TRBD1. Germline V gives CDR1 SGHRS, CDR2 YFSETQ. The CDR3 loop spans 16 amino acids. After removal of 3 bases from V and 2 bases from J, the junction contained 8 bases not matched to a gene.

The chain couples TRBV15 to TRBJ1-5, with 12 bases matching TRBD1. This CDR3 region has 17 residues. Germline lookup yields CDR1 LNHNV and CDR2 YYDKDF (reference sequence). The V segment lost 4 bases and the J segment 5 bases; nucleotides outside the gene matches: 9. The CDR3, as DNA: TGTGCCACCAGCACCTCGGGGGACAGGGGGCATGATCAGCCCCAGCATTTT. Translating gives CATSTSGDRGHDQPQHF. Variable domain in full (rest from reference TRBV15 and TRBJ1-5): DAMVIQNPRYQVTQFGKPVTLSCSQTLNHNVMYWYQQKSSQAPKLLFHYYDKDFNNEADTPDNFQSRRPNTSFCFLDIRSPGLGDTAMYLCATSTSGDRGHDQPQHFGDGTRLSIL.

The chain is built from TRBV2 and TRBJ2-3, with 8 bases lining up with TRBD2. V was clipped by 4 bases and J by 1 base; unmatched bases: 7. Germline V gene data show CDR1 as SNHLY and CDR2 as FYNNEI. CDR3 length equals 16 residues. The DNA of the CDR3 is TGTGCCAGCAGTGGGGTCTGGCGGGGGGGCACAGATACGCAGTATTTT. Residues: CASSGVWRGGTDTQYF.

The rearrangement joins TRBV6-5 to TRBJ2-1; D ambiguous. Per germline, CDR1 MNHEY and CDR2 SVGAGI. The CDR3 has 14 amino acids. V lost 6 bases to trimming and J lost 2 bases, with 11 bases between them. This CDR3 reads CASRARFPYNEQFF. The CDR3 DNA follows: TGTGCCAGCAGAGCGCGGTTCCCCTACAATGAGCAGTTCTTC.

The chain carries TRBV5-1 and TRBJ2-5; D might be TRBD1 (6 bases). This CDR3 has 18 amino acids. V shed 0 bases and J shed 5 bases, with 23 bases lying between them. From germline, CDR1 is SGHRS and CDR2 YFSETQ. CDR3 bases: TGCGCCAGCAGCTTGGCACCCGAAGGACAGACTCCCAAGGAGACCCAGTACTTC. This gives the protein CASSLAPEGQTPKETQYF.

V and J are TRBV19 and TRBJ2-1; TRBD2 agrees at 16 bases. This CDR3 contains 15 residues. Germline CDR1 LNHDA, CDR2 SQIVND (reference sequence). The J segment lost 10 bases and the V segment lost 4 bases, leaving 4 bases of the junction unmatched. The CDR3 loop reads CASSTGLAGGAEQFF. In nucleotides, the CDR3 is TGTGCCAGTAGTACGGGACTAGCGGGGGGGGCGGAGCAGTTCTTC.

V is TRBV25-1 and J is TRBJ2-3; D is perhaps TRBD2 (7 bases). The CDR3 sequence is 16 residues long. Per germline, CDR1 MGHDK and CDR2 SYGVNS. Trimming cost V 2 bases and J 2 bases, with 14 bases left between them. The CDR3 coding sequence is TGTGCCAGCAGTGAAAGATTGGGGGGGCACACAGATACGCAGTATTTT. Translated, it gives CASSERLGGHTDTQYF. Based on the CDR3 plus reference TRBV25-1 and TRBJ2-3, the full variable domain is EADIYQTPRYLVIGTGKKITLECSQTMGHDKMYWYQQDPGMELHLIHYSYGVNSTEKGDLSSESTVSRIRTEHFPLTLESARPSHTSQYLCASSERLGGHTDTQYFGPGTRLTVL.

The chain is built from TRBV28 and TRBJ1-4; TRBD1 agrees at 7 bases. Germline CDR1 reads MDHEN; CDR2 reads SYDVKM. The length of the CDR3 is 15 residues. J was trimmed by 8 bases and V by 5 bases; bases with no gene match: 11. The CDR3 spells CASSRNGTEGEKLFF. The CDR3 region has the DNA TGTGCCAGCAGTCGCAACGGGACAGAGGGAGAAAAACTGTTTTTT.

CDR3 residues: CASSLAYGNNEQFF. DNA for the CDR3: TGCGCCAGCAGCTTGGCATACGGGAACAATGAGCAGTTCTTC. The rearrangement links TRBV5-1 to TRBJ2-1; perhaps TRBD2 as D (5 bases). The CDR3 has 14 amino acids. Per germline, CDR1 SGHRS and CDR2 YFSETQ. V was clipped by 0 bases and J by 5 bases, with 9 bases between them.

The chain links TRBV5-8 to TRBJ1-1; the match to TRBD1 covers 10 bases. With 4 bases clipped from V and 5 bases from J, the junction kept 5 bases outside the gene matches. Per germline, CDR1 SGHTS and CDR2 YDEGEE. This CDR3 has 14 amino acids. The DNA for the CDR3 is TGTGCCAGCAGCGATCCGGGACAGGGGACTGAAGCTTTCTTT. Protein product: CASSDPGQGTEAFF.

This chain connects TRBV18 to TRBJ1-1, with D perhaps TRBD1 (6 bases). The germline CDR1 and CDR2 sequences are KGHSH and LQKENI. V lost 6 bases to trimming and J lost 5 bases, with 13 bases between them. The CDR3 is 13 residues long. The chain's CDR3 is CASSQGLGTEAFF. CDR3 nucleotide sequence: TGTGCCAGCTCCCAGGGGCTCGGTACTGAAGCTTTCTTT.

The V gene is TRBV10-2, the J gene TRBJ1-6, with D possibly matching TRBD1 (6 bases). Trimming removed 1 base from V and 8 bases from J, with 9 bases in between. From germline, CDR1 is WSHSY and CDR2 SAAADI. This CDR3 comprises 14 residues. CDR3 protein: CASSELGGDSPLHF. The CDR3 DNA reads as TGCGCCAGCAGTGAGTTAGGGGGAGATTCACCCCTCCACTTT.

The J gene is TRBJ2-1, the V gene TRBV5-1, with TRBD2 matching over 9 bases. The CDR3 consists of 18 residues. Germline values: CDR1 SGHRS, CDR2 YFSETQ. V lost 1 base, J lost 8 bases, and 16 bases stayed unmatched. The CDR3 DNA reads as TGCGCCAGCAGCTTGAGAGTTCTGCGGGGGGGCAGCTTCGATGAGCAGTTCTTC. It translates to CASSLRVLRGGSFDEQFF.

The gene calls are TRBV4-2 and TRBJ1-2; 8 positions match TRBD1. The CDR3 extends over 18 amino acids. Losses at the gene ends were 2 bases for V and 7 bases for J; bases not matched to a gene: 18. CDR1 LGHNA and CDR2 YNFKEQ come from the germline V gene. The CDR3 nucleotides are TGTGCCAGCAGCCAACATCGTTGGGACAGGAGGGAGTTGGGTGGCTACACCTTC. This translates into CASSQHRWDRRELGGYTF.